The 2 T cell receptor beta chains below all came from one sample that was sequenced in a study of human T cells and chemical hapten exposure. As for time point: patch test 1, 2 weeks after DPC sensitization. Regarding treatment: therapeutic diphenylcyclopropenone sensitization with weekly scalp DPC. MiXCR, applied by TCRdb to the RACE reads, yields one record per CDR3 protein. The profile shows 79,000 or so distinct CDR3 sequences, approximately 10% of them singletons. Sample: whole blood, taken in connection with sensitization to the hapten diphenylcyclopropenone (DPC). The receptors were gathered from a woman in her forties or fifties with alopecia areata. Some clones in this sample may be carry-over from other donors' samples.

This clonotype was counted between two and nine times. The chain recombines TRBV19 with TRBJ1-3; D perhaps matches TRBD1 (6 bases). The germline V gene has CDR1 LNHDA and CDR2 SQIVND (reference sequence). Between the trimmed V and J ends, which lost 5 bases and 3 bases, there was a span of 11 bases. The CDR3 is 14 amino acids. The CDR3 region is CASSSGGSGNTIYF. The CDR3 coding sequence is TGTGCCAGTAGTTCCGGGGGCAGTGGAAACACCATATATTTT. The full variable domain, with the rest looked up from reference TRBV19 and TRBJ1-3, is DGGITQSPKYLFRKEGQNVTLSCEQNLNHDAMYWYRQDPGQGLRLIYYSQIVNDFQKGDIAEGYSVSREKKESFPLTVTSAQKNPTAFYLCASSSGGSGNTIYFGEGSWLTVV.

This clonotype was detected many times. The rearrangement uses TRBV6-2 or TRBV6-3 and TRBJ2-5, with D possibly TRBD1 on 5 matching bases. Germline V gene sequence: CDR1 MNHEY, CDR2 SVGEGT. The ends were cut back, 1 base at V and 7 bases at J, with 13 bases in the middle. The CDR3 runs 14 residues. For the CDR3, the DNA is TGTGCCAGCAGTTACTGGGGCTCTCCGAGGACCCAGTACTTC. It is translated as CASSYWGSPRTQYF.